This T cell receptor (beta chain) was recovered during a study of shared clonotypes between healthy human individuals. The CDR3 runs 14 residues. V shed 8 bases, J shed 6 bases, and the junction held 7 bases outside the gene matches. Germline-derived CDR1 and CDR2 are MNHEY and SMNVEV (reference sequence). Data came from immunoSEQ multiplex PCR; TCRdb stores just in-frame clones and leaves some out. The profile shows 2 million to 2.5 million clones, under 95% of them singletons. Naive CD8 populations comprised CD45RO-negative cells positively selected for CCR7, excluding terminally differentiated effector memory CD45RA+ cells. There were only Caucasian adults among the donors, and all lived in Nashville, Tennessee.

The TCR was taken from a man younger than 35 in good health. Some clones in this sample may be carry-over from other donors' samples. Sequencing was performed on naive CD8+ T cells from PBMCs. This chain connects TRBV27 to TRBJ2-1, with TRBD1 matching over 10 bases. The CDR3 is CASVGTGVFNEQFF. In DNA form, the CDR3 reads TGTGCCAGCGTTGGGACAGGGGTTTTCAATGAGCAGTTCTTC.